Reported below is one TCR beta chain. There are 15 residues in the CDR3. Per germline, CDR1 MNHNS and CDR2 SASEGT. The trim removed 2 bases at V and 5 bases at J, leaving 7 bases unmatched. The sample comes from a study of T cell changes during pregnancy in multiple sclerosis. Measured with immunoSEQ multiplex PCR; TCRdb has only the in-frame clones, and not every one. Of 30,000 to 40,000 clones in the sample, 88% were seen once. This TCR came from a female donor with multiple sclerosis, enrolled in a pregnancy study. The starting material was CD8+ T cells from peripheral blood mononuclear cells, obtained in the third trimester of pregnancy. The V and J genes are TRBV6-1 and TRBJ2-7; TRBD2 matches at 9 bases. Written as DNA, the CDR3 is TGTGCCAGCAGTGAATCCGCGGGGGGGCCTCACGAGCAGTACTTC. This encodes CASSESAGGPHEQYF.